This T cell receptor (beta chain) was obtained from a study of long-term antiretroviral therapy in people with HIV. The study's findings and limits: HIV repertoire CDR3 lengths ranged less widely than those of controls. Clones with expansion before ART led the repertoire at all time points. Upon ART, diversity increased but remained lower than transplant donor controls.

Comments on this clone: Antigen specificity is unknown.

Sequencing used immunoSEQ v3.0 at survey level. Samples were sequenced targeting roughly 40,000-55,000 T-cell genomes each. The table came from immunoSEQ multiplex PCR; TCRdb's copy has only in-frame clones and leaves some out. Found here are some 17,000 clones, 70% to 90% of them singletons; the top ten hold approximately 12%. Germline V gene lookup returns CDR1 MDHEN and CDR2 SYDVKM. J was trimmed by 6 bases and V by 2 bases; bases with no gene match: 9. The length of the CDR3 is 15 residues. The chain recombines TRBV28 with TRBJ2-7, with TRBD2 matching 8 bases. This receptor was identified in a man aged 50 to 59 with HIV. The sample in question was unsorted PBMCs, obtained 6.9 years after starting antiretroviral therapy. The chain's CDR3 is CASSLGSGAGLEQYF. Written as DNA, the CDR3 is TGTGCCAGCAGTTTAGGTAGCGGGGCTGGGCTCGAGCAGTACTTC.